The rows below give T cell receptor beta chains drawn from one sample of a study of cytomegalovirus exposure and HLA in healthy donors. The method was immunoSEQ multiplex PCR; TCRdb's version includes in-frame clones alone and lacks a portion of them. The data show about 160,000 clones, approximately 86% seen once. Sequenced material: PBMCs. The receptors here all came from a young woman in good health and CMV-seronegative. Both conserved end residues are part of each CDR3. D genes are given only for firm matches. Clone sizes are given selectively: once, few, many, or a class where the clone is expanded.

abundance	v_gene	j_gene	d_gene	CDR3nt	CDR3aa
-	TRBV12-5	TRBJ2-5	TRBD1	TGTGCTAGTGGTCTGGGACAGGGCCAAGAGACCCAGTACTTC	CASGLGQGQETQYF
-	TRBV9	TRBJ2-2	-	TGTGCCAGCAGCCCCGTAGCATCAACAAACACCGGGGAGCTGTTTTTT	CASSPVASTNTGELFF
-	TRBV27	TRBJ2-7	TRBD2	TGTGCCAGCGGATCAGCGGGATTTTCCCACGAGCAGTACTTC	CASGSAGFSHEQYF
-	TRBV27	TRBJ2-1	-	TGTGCCAGCAGGGGGCGCCTAGGAGCATACAATGAGCAGTTCTTC	CASRGRLGAYNEQFF
-	TRBV27	TRBJ2-4	-	TGTGCCACCAGGGGGGGAGGCGGGGGCAAAAACATTCAGTACTTC	CATRGGGGGKNIQYF
-	TRBV2	TRBJ1-2	-	TGTGCCAGCCGGGATTCTACATGGGGTATCTATGGCTACACCTTC	CASRDSTWGIYGYTF
-	TRBV27	TRBJ2-1	TRBD2	TGTGCCAGCAATGGGACTAGCGGGAGGGGGGGGACCTACAATGAGCAGTTCTTC	CASNGTSGRGGTYNEQFF
few	TRBV6-5	TRBJ2-7	TRBD2	TGTGCCAGCACACGGACTAGCGGCTACGAGCAGTACTTC	CASTRTSGYEQYF
-	TRBV9	TRBJ1-1	-	TGTGCCAGCAGCTCCTGGAACACTGAAGCTTTCTTT	CASSSWNTEAFF
-	TRBV10-3	TRBJ2-3	TRBD2	TGTGCCACAGGACTAGCGGGAGGTGATACGCAGTATTTT	CATGLAGGDTQYF
-	TRBV11-2	TRBJ2-1	TRBD2	TGTGCCAGCAGCTTGACTAGCGGAGGCAATGAGCAGTTCTTC	CASSLTSGGNEQFF
-	TRBV12-5	TRBJ2-5	TRBD1	TGTGCTAGTGGACCTGACAGGGGTAGAACCCAGTACTTC	CASGPDRGRTQYF
-	TRBV27	TRBJ1-1	-	TGTGCCAGCAGTCCGGGCGGGGGGATATCGGACACTGAAGCTTTCTTT	CASSPGGGISDTEAFF
-	TRBV7-2	TRBJ1-2	TRBD1	TGTGCCAGCAGCTTAAGCCTTTCCGGGACAGGGAATGGCTACACCTTC	CASSLSLSGTGNGYTF
-	TRBV27	TRBJ1-1	-	TGTGCCAACGCTCTCCCCCGGGGAGAGACTGAAGCTTTCTTT	CANALPRGETEAFF
-	TRBV29-1	TRBJ1-2	TRBD1	TGCAGCGCGGATACACGACAGGGTCTGCGGGGCTACACCTTC	CSADTRQGLRGYTF
-	TRBV9	TRBJ1-2	TRBD1	TGTGCCAGCAGCCAAGGGACAGGGGAACTCTATGGCTACACCTTC	CASSQGTGELYGYTF
-	TRBV30	TRBJ2-1	-	TGTGCCTGGAGAGACATTAACAATGAGCAGTTCTTC	CAWRDINNEQFF
-	TRBV14	TRBJ2-7	TRBD2	TGTGCCAGCAGCTCTTGGACTAGCTCGTCCCTCCACGAGCAGTACTTC	CASSSWTSSSLHEQYF
-	TRBV27	TRBJ2-1	-	TGTGCCAGCCAACTCGGGGACTGGCGGAATGAGCAGTTCTTC	CASQLGDWRNEQFF
-	TRBV5-1	TRBJ1-2	TRBD1	TGCGCCAGCAGCTTGAGGGGGAGACAGGGCCATGGCTACACCTTC	CASSLRGRQGHGYTF
few	TRBV21-1	TRBJ1-2	-	TGTGCCAGCAGCAAGGGACCGTGCGCGGGGAACTATGGCTACACCTTC	CASSKGPCAGNYGYTF
-	TRBV7-2	TRBJ2-1	-	TGTGCCAGCAGCCTTTCTGCGGAATACAATGAGCAGTTCTTC	CASSLSAEYNEQFF
-	TRBV2	TRBJ2-1	TRBD1	TGTGCCAGCAGTTTTGACAGGGACTCCTACAATGAGCAGTTCTTC	CASSFDRDSYNEQFF
-	TRBV5-5	TRBJ2-7	-	TGTGCCAGCAGCCCGACAGACTTGAGCTCCTACGAGCAGTACTTC	CASSPTDLSSYEQYF
-	TRBV12-5	TRBJ2-7	TRBD2	TGTGCTAGTGGTTTGGTGGGGTATACCGGGACTAGCGGGAGGGCCCCGAAGAAGCAGTACTTC	CASGLVGYTGTSGRAPKKQYF
-	TRBV9	TRBJ2-5	TRBD2	TGTGCCAGCAGCGTAGGGACTAGCGCTGAAGAGACCCAGTACTTC	CASSVGTSAEETQYF
-	TRBV18	TRBJ1-1	-	TGTGCCAGCTCACCGGGGAGCCGCCCTGAAGCTTTCTTT	CASSPGSRPEAFF
-	TRBV12-5	TRBJ2-3	-	TGTGCTAGTGCACAGGGGGGGGCAGATACGCAGTATTTT	CASAQGGADTQYF
-	TRBV12-5	TRBJ2-7	-	TGTGCTAGTGGTTTGGCCTTAACAGGGACGGGCCACGAGCAGTACTTC	CASGLALTGTGHEQYF
few	TRBV2	TRBJ2-7	-	TGTGCCAGCAGCCCTTCCCGACAGAGCTCCTACGAGCAGTACTTC	CASSPSRQSSYEQYF
-	TRBV19	TRBJ2-7	TRBD1	TGTGCCAGTAGTGTATGGGCTGACAGGGCCTACGAGCAGTACTTC	CASSVWADRAYEQYF
many	TRBV4-1	TRBJ2-1	-	TGCGCCAGCAGCCAAGAACCTGCGGGGCGGAATGAGCAGTTCTTC	CASSQEPAGRNEQFF
-	TRBV7-2	TRBJ1-3	-	TGTGCCAGCAGCTTAGGAGGGAGGGCCTCTGGAAACACCATATATTTT	CASSLGGRASGNTIYF
-	TRBV2	TRBJ2-3	-	TGTGCCAGCTGGGGGCGGGTCAGGGACTACCTCAGCACAGATACGCAGTATTTT	CASWGRVRDYLSTDTQYF
-	TRBV27	TRBJ2-2	TRBD2	TGTGCCTGCCGGCCTAGCGGGGGGATGAACACCGGGGAGCTGTTTTTT	CACRPSGGMNTGELFF